These 19 T cell receptor beta chains were sequenced from one sample in a study of regulatory T cells in long-lasting Graves disease. Time point: newly diagnosed GD, antithyroid drugs for less than 3 months. The TCR library was prepared using RNA isolated from PBMCs. The TCR beta library used iRepertoire HTBI primers with Arm-PCR amplification of CDR3. From the multiplex PCR reads, TCRdb called clonotypes with MiXCR, one entry per CDR3 protein. The table includes hundreds of thousands of distinct CDR3 sequences, 16% detected once. A further study also used this sample, focusing on T cells in Graves' hyperthyroidism and ophthalmopathy.

The sequenced sample was peripheral blood mononuclear cells (PBMCs), obtained at new diagnosis, from a patient treated with antithyroid drugs. These receptors all stem from a woman between 25 and 40 years old with Graves disease.

This clonotype appeared many times. The J gene is TRBJ1-1, the V gene TRBV6-1, with 7 bases that match TRBD1. CDR3 length equals 15 residues. With 6 bases clipped from V and 3 bases from J, the junction kept 10 bases outside the gene matches. Germline CDR1 MNHNS, CDR2 SASEGT. The chain's CDR3 is CASRLSRDRYTEAFF. CDR3 sequence (DNA): TGTGCCAGCAGACTCTCCCGGGACAGATACACTGAAGCTTTCTTT.

In its sample, this clonotype was seen many times. The V and J genes are TRBV7-6 and TRBJ2-3; D call uncertain. The CDR3 length is 15 residues. With 5 bases removed from V and 1 base from J, the gap between germline ends came to 13 bases. Germline V gene lookup returns CDR1 SGHVS and CDR2 FNYEAQ. The CDR3: CASSTTYGRTDTQYF. CDR3 nucleotide sequence: TGTGCCAGCAGCACCACGTACGGACGCACAGATACGCAGTATTTT.

Ten or more counts support this clonotype. The chain recombines TRBV28 with TRBJ1-1; D gene ambiguous. Germline-derived CDR1 and CDR2 are MDHEN and SYDVKM. Trimming took 3 bases from V and 1 from J, leaving 12 bases between them. The CDR3 has 15 amino acids. DNA for the CDR3: TGTGCCAGCAGTTTCCCTACCGGGAAGAACACTGAAGCTTTCTTT. Its translation is CASSFPTGKNTEAFF.

V gene TRBV6-5 combines with J gene TRBJ1-5; no clear D gene. This CDR3 region has 13 residues. Germline V gene data show CDR1 as MNHEY and CDR2 as SVGAGI. V lost 1 base, J lost 7 bases, and 8 bases lay in between. CDR3 amino acids: CASSYYLGQPQHF. The CDR3 DNA sequence: TGTGCCAGCAGTTACTACCTCGGCCAGCCCCAGCATTTT.

This clonotype was observed at least ten times. The rearrangement uses TRBV11-2 and TRBJ1-2; D gene ambiguous. This CDR3 contains 14 residues. Between the trimmed V and J ends, which lost 1 base and 2 bases, there was a span of 8 bases. Germline-derived CDR1 and CDR2 are SGHAT and FQNNGV. The CDR3 DNA follows: TGTGCCAGCAGCTTAGGAGGGAGGAACTATGGCTACACCTTC. Its translation: CASSLGGRNYGYTF. The full variable domain, in which reference TRBV11-2 and TRBJ1-2 provide the parts outside the CDR3, is EAGVAQSPRYKIIEKRQSVAFWCNPISGHATLYWYQQILGQGPKLLIQFQNNGVVDDSQLPKDRFSAERLKGVDSTLKIQPAKLEDSAVYLCASSLGGRNYGYTFGSGTRLTVV.

This clonotype has only a few counts. V and J are TRBV7-8 and TRBJ2-7; TRBD1 or TRBD2 may be the D gene (6 bases each). This CDR3 spans 15 amino acids. V was cut by 3 bases and J by 2 bases, with 14 bases left in between. Germline values: CDR1 SGHVS, CDR2 FQNEAQ. The CDR3 DNA reads TGTGCCAGCAGCTTGGGGAGGACAGATACCTACGAGCAGTACTTC. Protein product: CASSLGRTDTYEQYF. The variable domain in full, completed from reference TRBV7-8 and TRBJ2-7, reads GAGVSQSPRYKVAKRGQDVALRCDPISGHVSLFWYQQALGQGPEFLTYFQNEAQLDKSGLPSDRFFAERPEGSVSTLKIQRTQQEDSAVYLCASSLGRTDTYEQYFGPGTRLTVT.

This rearrangement joins TRBV6-1 to TRBJ1-5; D gene unclear. In germline, CDR1 is MNHNS, CDR2 SASEGT. V was cut by 4 bases and J by 3 bases, with 13 bases left in between. The CDR3 spans 15 residues. The CDR3 coding sequence is TGTGCCAGCAGTGCCGTATCGTCGATCAATCAGCCCCAGCATTTT. Translated: CASSAVSSINQPQHF.

This clonotype was detected ten times or more. The chain is built from TRBV28 and TRBJ1-3, with D perhaps matching TRBD1 (6 bases). The CDR3 loop spans 14 amino acids. Deletions cut 6 bases from V and 10 bases from J, with 19 bases between. CDR1 MDHEN and CDR2 SYDVKM come from the germline V gene. The CDR3 sequence is CASSRLGGVRTIYF. The DNA of the CDR3 is TGTGCCAGCAGCCGACTTGGGGGCGTGAGAACCATATATTTT.

This chain joins TRBV30 and TRBJ2-4; no clear D gene. This CDR3 has 11 residues. The V end lost 8 bases, the J end lost 3 bases, and 8 bases lay between the germline ends. Germline CDR1 reads GTSNPN; CDR2 reads SVGIG (reference sequence). DNA for the CDR3: TGTGCCCAAGCAGTCAAAAACATTCAGTACTTC. Residues: CAQAVKNIQYF.

The chain is built from TRBV18 and TRBJ1-1; D is unclear. V lost 3 bases and J 2 bases, leaving 10 bases between the germline ends. CDR1 KGHSH and CDR2 LQKENI come from the germline V gene. CDR3 length: 14 residues. DNA for the CDR3: TGTGCCAGCTCACCCCTCCCGGTTAACACTGAAGCTTTCTTT. This encodes CASSPLPVNTEAFF.

This chain links TRBV14 with TRBJ2-5; 7 nucleotides agree with TRBD2. The V gene end was trimmed by 1 base and the J gene end by 5 bases; junction bases not matched to a gene: 7. CDR3 length: 15 residues. In germline, CDR1 is SGHDN, CDR2 FVKESK. For the CDR3, the DNA is TGTGCCAGCAGCCAAGGAACTAGCGCCGGGGAGACCCAGTACTTC. This encodes CASSQGTSAGETQYF.

About this clonotype itself: With a much larger clone just one base away, this may be a read error. This chain connects TRBV6-1 to TRBJ2-7, with D unresolved. CDR1 MNHNS and CDR2 SASEGT come from the germline V gene. The CDR3 consists of 14 residues. V was trimmed by 1 base and J by 4 bases, leaving 11 bases between them. The CDR3 coding sequence is TGTGCCAGCAGTGAAGAGATCAGAGGATACGAGCAGTACTTC. Translation: CASSEEIRGYEQYF.

The chain employs TRBV18 and TRBJ1-4, with TRBD1 as a possible D gene (6 bases). Trimming removed 1 base from V and 8 bases from J, with 14 bases in between. Germline assignment: CDR1 KGHSH and CDR2 LQKENI. The CDR3 has 15 amino acids. The CDR3 loop is CASSPQKGGDEKLFF. For the CDR3, the DNA is TGTGCCAGCTCACCACAGAAGGGGGGCGACGAAAAACTGTTTTTT.

In DNA, the CDR3 is TGCAGTGCCCCGGCGTCGGGGGTCTTTGAAAAACTGTTTTTT. This encodes CSAPASGVFEKLFF. The genes are TRBV20-1 and TRBJ1-4, with TRBD1 as a possible D gene (5 bases). The CDR3 is 14 residues long. The germline V and J ends were trimmed by 6 bases and 7 bases, with 18 bases remaining between them. Germline CDR1 is DFQATT and CDR2 is SNEGSKA (reference sequence).

This clonotype was recorded at least ten times. For the CDR3, the DNA is TGTGCCAGCAGTCTGACAGCGGGCACTGAAGCTTTCTTT. This encodes CASSLTAGTEAFF. J is TRBJ1-1 and V is TRBV11-2; maybe TRBD1 (5 bases). The germline V gene encodes CDR1 SGHAT and CDR2 FQNNGV. Trimming removed 6 bases from V and 4 bases from J, with 12 bases in between. There are 13 residues in the CDR3. The entire variable domain, with the rest obtained from reference TRBV11-2 and TRBJ1-1, is as follows: EAGVAQSPRYKIIEKRQSVAFWCNPISGHATLYWYQQILGQGPKLLIQFQNNGVVDDSQLPKDRFSAERLKGVDSTLKIQPAKLEDSAVYLCASSLTAGTEAFFGQGTRLTVV.

V usage is TRBV5-1 and J usage is TRBJ1-2, with D perhaps matching TRBD1 (6 bases). Germline V gene lookup returns CDR1 SGHRS and CDR2 YFSETQ. V was shortened by 0 bases and J by 4 bases, with 16 bases between the two germline ends. The CDR3 covers 16 residues. CDR3 nucleotides: TGCGCCAGCAGCTTGGCTCTAACAGGGCTTTTCTATGGCTACACCTTC. This encodes CASSLALTGLFYGYTF.

About this clonotype itself: A read error is possible here, since a much larger clone lies one base away. In nucleotides, the CDR3 is TGTACCTGGAGCCCCGGGACCGTGAATTCACCCCTCCACTTT. Translating gives CTWSPGTVNSPLHF. The rearrangement links TRBV30 to TRBJ1-6, with a weak D call TRBD1 (5 bases). Germline V CDR1 and CDR2: GTSNPN, SVGIG (reference sequence). The CDR3 is 14 amino acids.

This clonotype appeared many times. The J gene is TRBJ1-4, the V gene TRBV7-9; D not resolved. The V end lost 5 bases, the J end lost 8 bases, and 3 bases lay between the germline ends. This CDR3 is 10 amino acids long. Germline CDR1 SEHNR, CDR2 FQNEAQ (reference sequence). CDR3 region: CASSGEKLFF. In DNA form, the CDR3 reads TGTGCCAGCAGCGGAGAAAAACTGTTTTTT. Together with reference TRBV7-9 and TRBJ1-4, the CDR3 gives the full variable domain: DTGVSQNPRHKITKRGQNVTFRCDPISEHNRLYWYRQTLGQGPEFLTYFQNEAQLEKSRLLSDRFSAERPKGSFSTLEIQRTEQGDSAMYLCASSGEKLFFGSGTQLSVL.

This clonotype has at least ten counts. The chain employs TRBV30 and TRBJ1-5; D is possibly TRBD1 (5 bases). The germline V gene encodes CDR1 GTSNPN and CDR2 SVGIG (reference sequence). The CDR3 has 14 amino acids. V was shortened by 3 bases and J by 3 bases, with 12 bases between the two germline ends. CDR3 sequence reads: CAWSRDGYNQPQHF. The CDR3 nucleotides read TGTGCCTGGAGCCGGGACGGATACAATCAGCCCCAGCATTTT.